This TCR beta chain originates from a study of blood T cell repertoires in COVID-19. Background on the study: Samples representing acute and convalescent COVID-19 were sourced from the United States, Italy and Spain.

V gave up 5 bases and J gave up 8 bases, with 12 bases separating them. The CDR3 totals 13 residues. The germline V gene encodes CDR1 SGHVS and CDR2 FQNEAQ. This clone appeared a single time. The repertoire was sequenced with immunoSEQ multiplex PCR; TCRdb's copy has only in-frame clones and lacks some. Of about 380,000 clones in the sample, around 89% were seen once. Self-reported history from a screening survey and questionnaire set each donor's cohort. The clonotype was recovered from a young woman who had recovered from COVID-19. The rearrangement joins TRBV7-8 to TRBJ2-2; D is possibly TRBD2 (6 bases). The sample taken for sequencing was PBMCs or T cells enriched from blood (not recorded which). CDR3 sequence: CASSHRDLGELFF. CDR3 coding DNA: TGTGCCAGCAGCCATCGGGACTTGGGGGAGCTGTTTTTT. The full variable domain, with the rest looked up from reference TRBV7-8 and TRBJ2-2, is GAGVSQSPRYKVAKRGQDVALRCDPISGHVSLFWYQQALGQGPEFLTYFQNEAQLDKSGLPSDRFFAERPEGSVSTLKIQRTQQEDSAVYLCASSHRDLGELFFGEGSRLTVL.